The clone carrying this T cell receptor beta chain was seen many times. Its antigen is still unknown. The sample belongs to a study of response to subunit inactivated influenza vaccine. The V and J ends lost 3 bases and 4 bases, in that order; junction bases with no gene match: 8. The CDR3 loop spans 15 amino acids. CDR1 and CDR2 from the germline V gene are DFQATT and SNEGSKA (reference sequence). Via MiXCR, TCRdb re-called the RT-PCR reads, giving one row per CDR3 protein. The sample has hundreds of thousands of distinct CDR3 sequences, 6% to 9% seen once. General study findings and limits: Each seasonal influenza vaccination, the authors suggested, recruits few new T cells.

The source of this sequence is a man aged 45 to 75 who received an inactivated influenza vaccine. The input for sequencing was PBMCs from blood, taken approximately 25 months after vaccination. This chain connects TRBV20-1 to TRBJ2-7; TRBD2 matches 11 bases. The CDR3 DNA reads TGCAGTGCTAGGACTAGCGGGACTTTGGCTTACGAGCAGTACTTC. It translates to CSARTSGTLAYEQYF.